This TCR beta chain was retrieved from a study of cytomegalovirus exposure and HLA in healthy donors. Germline V CDR1 and CDR2: MNHEY, SMNVEV (reference sequence). V was trimmed by 5 bases and J by 0 bases, leaving 11 bases between them. The CDR3 consists of 16 residues. The study ran its PCR with 60 Vbeta and 13 Jbeta primers. Assay used: immunoSEQ multiplex PCR; TCRdb lists only in-frame clones, some missing. In the table there are some 160,000 clones, 60% to 80% of which are singletons. The rearrangement uses TRBV27 and TRBJ1-6; D remains ambiguous. The receptor was derived from a woman in her twenties or thirties in good health and CMV-seronegative. The specimen sequenced was PBMCs. CDR3 bases: TGTGCCAGCAGTCGAAGCGGGAGCTCCTATAATTCACCCCTCCACTTT. It is translated as CASSRSGSSYNSPLHF.